This TCR beta chain was captured by sequencing in a study of T cells in Graves' hyperthyroidism and ophthalmopathy. RNA transcripts yielded amplified TCR beta CDR3 regions. First-round RT-PCR targeting the TCR CDR3 was performed with the HTBI primer set. TCRdb independently ran MiXCR on the multiplex PCR reads; one entry per CDR3 protein. Of about 640,000 distinct CDR3 sequences in the sample, less than 45% were seen once. There are 14 residues in the CDR3. V shed 5 bases and J 5 bases; nucleotides not matched to a gene: 4. CDR1 SQVTM and CDR2 ANQGSEA come from the germline V gene. Specimen: peripheral blood or thyroid tissue (not recorded which). This clonotype was obtained from an adult man with Graves' disease, either hyperthyroidism or ophthalmopathy (not recorded which). The chain recombines TRBV29-1 with TRBJ2-1; 12 bases align to TRBD2. The CDR3 reads CSVRGLAGNNEQFF. DNA for the CDR3: TGCAGCGTTCGTGGACTAGCGGGAAACAATGAGCAGTTCTTC.